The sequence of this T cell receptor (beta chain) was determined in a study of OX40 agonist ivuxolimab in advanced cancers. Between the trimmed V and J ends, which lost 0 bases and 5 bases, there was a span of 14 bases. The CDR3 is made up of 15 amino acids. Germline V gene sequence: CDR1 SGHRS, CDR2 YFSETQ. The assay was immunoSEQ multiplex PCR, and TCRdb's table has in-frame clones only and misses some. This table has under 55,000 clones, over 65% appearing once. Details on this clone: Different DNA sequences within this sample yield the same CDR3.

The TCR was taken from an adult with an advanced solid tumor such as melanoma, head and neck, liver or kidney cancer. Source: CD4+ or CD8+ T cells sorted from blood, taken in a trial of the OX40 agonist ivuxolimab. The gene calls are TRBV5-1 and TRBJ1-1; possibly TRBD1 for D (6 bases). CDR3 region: CASSLGTGGRTEAFF. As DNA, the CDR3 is TGCGCCAGCAGCTTGGGGACGGGGGGGCGGACTGAAGCTTTCTTT. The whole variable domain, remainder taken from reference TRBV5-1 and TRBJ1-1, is KAGVTQTPRYLIKTRGQQVTLSCSPISGHRSVSWYQQTPGQGLQFLFEYFSETQRNKGNFPGRFSGRQFSNSRSEMNVSTLELGDSALYLCASSLGTGGRTEAFFGQGTRLTVV.